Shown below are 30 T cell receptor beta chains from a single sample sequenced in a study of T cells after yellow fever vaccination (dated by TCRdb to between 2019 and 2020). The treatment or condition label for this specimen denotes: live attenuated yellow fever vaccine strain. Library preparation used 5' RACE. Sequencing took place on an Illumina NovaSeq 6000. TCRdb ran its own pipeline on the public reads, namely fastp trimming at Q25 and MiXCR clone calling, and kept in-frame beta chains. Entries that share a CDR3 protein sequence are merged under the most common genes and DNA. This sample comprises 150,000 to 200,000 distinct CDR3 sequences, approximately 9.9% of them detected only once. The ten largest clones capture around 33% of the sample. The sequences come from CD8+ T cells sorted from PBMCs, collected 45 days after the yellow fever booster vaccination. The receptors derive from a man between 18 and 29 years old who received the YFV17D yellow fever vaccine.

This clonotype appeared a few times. CDR3 loop: CASSYGGLDEQFF. CDR3 bases: TGTGCCAGCAGTTATGGGGGTTTGGATGAGCAGTTCTTC. The chain combines TRBV6-2 or TRBV6-3 with TRBJ2-1; perhaps D is TRBD1 or TRBD2 (5 bases each). The V gene's germline CDR1 is MNHEY and CDR2 SVGEGT. The ends were cut back, 3 bases at V and 8 bases at J, with 11 bases in the middle. The CDR3 consists of 13 residues.

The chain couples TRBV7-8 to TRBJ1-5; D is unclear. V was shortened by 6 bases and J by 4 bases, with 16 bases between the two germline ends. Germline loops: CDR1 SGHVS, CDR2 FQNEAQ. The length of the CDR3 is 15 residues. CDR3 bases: TGTGCCAGCAGTACAGACCGGACGGCTAATCAGCCCCAGCATTTT. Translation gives CASSTDRTANQPQHF.

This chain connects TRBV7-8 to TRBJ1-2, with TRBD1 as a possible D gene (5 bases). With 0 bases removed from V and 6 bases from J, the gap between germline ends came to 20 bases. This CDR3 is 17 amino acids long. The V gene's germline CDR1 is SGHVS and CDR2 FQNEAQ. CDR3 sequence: CASSLAHSGFLSDGYTF. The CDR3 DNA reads TGTGCCAGCAGCTTAGCCCACTCAGGGTTTCTTTCTGATGGCTACACCTTC.

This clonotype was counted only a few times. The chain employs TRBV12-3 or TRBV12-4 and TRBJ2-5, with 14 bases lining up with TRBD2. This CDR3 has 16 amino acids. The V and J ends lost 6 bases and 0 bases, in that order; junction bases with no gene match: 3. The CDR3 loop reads CASSRLAGGYQETQYF. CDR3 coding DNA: TGTGCCAGCAGCCGACTAGCGGGGGGGTACCAAGAGACCCAGTACTTC.

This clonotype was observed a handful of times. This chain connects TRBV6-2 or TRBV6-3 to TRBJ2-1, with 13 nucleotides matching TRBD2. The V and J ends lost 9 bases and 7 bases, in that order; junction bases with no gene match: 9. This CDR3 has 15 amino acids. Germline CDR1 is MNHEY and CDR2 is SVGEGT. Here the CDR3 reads CASTSGLAGRNEQFF. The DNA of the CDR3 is TGTGCCAGTACCTCGGGACTAGCGGGGAGGAATGAGCAGTTCTTC.

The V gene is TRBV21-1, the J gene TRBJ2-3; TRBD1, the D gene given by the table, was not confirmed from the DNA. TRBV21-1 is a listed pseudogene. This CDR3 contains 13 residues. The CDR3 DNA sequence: TGTGCCAGCTGGGACAGAGTCACAGATACGCAGTATTTT. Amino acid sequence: CASWDRVTDTQYF.

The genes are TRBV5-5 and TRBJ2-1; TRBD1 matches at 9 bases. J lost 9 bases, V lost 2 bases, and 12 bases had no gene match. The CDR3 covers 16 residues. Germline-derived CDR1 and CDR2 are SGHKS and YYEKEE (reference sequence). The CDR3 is CASSFSFTQGASEQFF. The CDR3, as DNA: TGTGCCAGCAGCTTTTCTTTTACACAGGGGGCGAGTGAGCAGTTCTTC. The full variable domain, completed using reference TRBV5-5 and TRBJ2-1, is DAGVTQSPTHLIKTRGQQVTLRCSPISGHKSVSWYQQVLGQGPQFIFQYYEKEERGRGNFPDRFSARQFPNYSSELNVNALLLGDSALYLCASSFSFTQGASEQFFGPGTRLTVL.

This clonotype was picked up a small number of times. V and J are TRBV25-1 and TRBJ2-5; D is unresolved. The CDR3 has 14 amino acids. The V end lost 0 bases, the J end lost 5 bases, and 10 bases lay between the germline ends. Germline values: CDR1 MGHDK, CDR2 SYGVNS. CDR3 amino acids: CASSEYQLQETQYF. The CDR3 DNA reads TGTGCCAGCAGTGAATATCAGTTACAGGAGACCCAGTACTTC.

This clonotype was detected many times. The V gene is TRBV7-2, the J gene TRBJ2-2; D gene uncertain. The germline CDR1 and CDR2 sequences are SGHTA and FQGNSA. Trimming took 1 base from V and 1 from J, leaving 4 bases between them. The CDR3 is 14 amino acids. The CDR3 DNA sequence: TGTGCCAGCAGCTTAGTGTTGAACACCGGGGAGCTGTTTTTT. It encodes CASSLVLNTGELFF.

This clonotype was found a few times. This CDR3 is CASSLTSGWEQFF. CDR3 bases: TGTGCCAGCAGCTTAACCTCGGGGTGGGAGCAGTTCTTC. The rearrangement joins TRBV7-3 to TRBJ2-1, with D tentatively TRBD2 (5 bases). CDR3 length: 13 amino acids. CDR1 and CDR2 (germline): SGHTA, FQGTGA. V was pared by 0 bases and J by 10 bases, with 10 bases between. The whole variable domain, remainder taken from reference TRBV7-3 and TRBJ2-1, is GAGVSQTPSNKVTEKGKYVELRCDPISGHTALYWYRQSLGQGPEFLIYFQGTGAADDSGLPNDRFFAVRPEGSVSTLKIQRTERGDSAVYLCASSLTSGWEQFFGPGTRLTVL.

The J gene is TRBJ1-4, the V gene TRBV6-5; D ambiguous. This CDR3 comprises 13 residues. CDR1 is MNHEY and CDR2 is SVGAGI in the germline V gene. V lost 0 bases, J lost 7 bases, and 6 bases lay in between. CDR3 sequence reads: CASSYSDPEKLFF. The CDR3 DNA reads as TGTGCCAGCAGTTACTCAGACCCTGAAAAACTGTTTTTT.

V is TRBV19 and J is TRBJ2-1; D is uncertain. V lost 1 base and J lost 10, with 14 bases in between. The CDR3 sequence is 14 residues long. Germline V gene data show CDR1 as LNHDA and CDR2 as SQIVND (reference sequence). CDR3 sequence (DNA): TGTGCCAGTAGTATAGTCGCCGGCCGGCCCGAGCAGTTCTTC. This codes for CASSIVAGRPEQFF.

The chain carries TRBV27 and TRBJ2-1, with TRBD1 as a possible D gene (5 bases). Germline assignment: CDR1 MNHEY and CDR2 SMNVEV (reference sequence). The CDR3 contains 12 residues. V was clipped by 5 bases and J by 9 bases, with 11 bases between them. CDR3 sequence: CASSPAGREQFF. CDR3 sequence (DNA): TGTGCCAGCAGTCCCGCAGGGCGTGAGCAGTTCTTC.

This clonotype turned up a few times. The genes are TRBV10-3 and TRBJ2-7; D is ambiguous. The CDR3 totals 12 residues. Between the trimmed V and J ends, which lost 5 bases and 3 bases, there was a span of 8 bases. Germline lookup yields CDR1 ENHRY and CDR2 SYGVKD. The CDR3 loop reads CAISHPLYEQYF. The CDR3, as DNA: TGTGCCATCAGTCATCCCCTCTACGAGCAGTACTTC.

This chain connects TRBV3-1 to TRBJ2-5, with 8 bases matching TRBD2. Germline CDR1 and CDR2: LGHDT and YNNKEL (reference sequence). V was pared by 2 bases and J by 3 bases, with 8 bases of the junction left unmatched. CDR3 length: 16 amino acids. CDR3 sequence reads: CASSQWLAGYEETQYF. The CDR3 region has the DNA TGTGCCAGCAGCCAATGGCTAGCGGGCTACGAAGAGACCCAGTACTTC.

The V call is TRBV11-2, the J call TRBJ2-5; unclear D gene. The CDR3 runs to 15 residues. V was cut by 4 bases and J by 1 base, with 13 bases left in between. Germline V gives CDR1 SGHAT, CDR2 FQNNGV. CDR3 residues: CASSSALSIQETQYF. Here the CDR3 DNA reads TGTGCCAGCAGCTCTGCCCTAAGTATCCAAGAGACCCAGTACTTC.

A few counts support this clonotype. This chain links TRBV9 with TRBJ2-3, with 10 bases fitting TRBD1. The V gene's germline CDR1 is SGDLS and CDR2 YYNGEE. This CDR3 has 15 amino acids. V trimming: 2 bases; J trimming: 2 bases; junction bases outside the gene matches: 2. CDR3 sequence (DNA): TGTGCCAGCAGCGTGGGGACAGGGGTCACAGATACGCAGTATTTT. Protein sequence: CASSVGTGVTDTQYF.

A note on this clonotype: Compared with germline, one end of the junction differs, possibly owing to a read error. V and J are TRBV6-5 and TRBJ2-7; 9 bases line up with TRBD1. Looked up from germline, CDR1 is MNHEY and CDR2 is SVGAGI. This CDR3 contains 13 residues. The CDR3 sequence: CASSTGQGYVQYF. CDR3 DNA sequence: TGTGCCAGCAGCACGGGACAGGGTTACGTGCAGTACTTC.

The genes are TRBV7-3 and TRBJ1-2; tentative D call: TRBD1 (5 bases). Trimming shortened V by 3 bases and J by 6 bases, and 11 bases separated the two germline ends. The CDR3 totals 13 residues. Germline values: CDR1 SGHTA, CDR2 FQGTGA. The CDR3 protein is CASSFGAGDGYTF. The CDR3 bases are TGTGCCAGCAGCTTTGGGGCAGGTGATGGCTACACCTTC.

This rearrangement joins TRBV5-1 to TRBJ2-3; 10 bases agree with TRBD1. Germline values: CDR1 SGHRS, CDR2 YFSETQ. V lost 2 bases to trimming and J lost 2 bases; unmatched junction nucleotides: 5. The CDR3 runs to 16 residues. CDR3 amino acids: CASSFGDRGYTDTQYF. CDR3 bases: TGCGCCAGCAGCTTCGGGGACAGGGGATACACAGATACGCAGTATTTT.

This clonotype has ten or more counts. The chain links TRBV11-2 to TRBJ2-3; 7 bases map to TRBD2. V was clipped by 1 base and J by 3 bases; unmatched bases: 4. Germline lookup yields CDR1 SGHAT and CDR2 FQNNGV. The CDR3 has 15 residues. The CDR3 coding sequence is TGTGCCAGCAGCTTAGGGGGGGACTATACAGATACGCAGTATTTT. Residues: CASSLGGDYTDTQYF.

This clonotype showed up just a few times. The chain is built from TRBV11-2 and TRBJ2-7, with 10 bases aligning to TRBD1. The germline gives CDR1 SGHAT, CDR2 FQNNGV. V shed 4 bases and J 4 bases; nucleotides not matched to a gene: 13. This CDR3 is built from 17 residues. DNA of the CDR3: TGTGCCAGCAGCTCGTTCGATCGGGACAGGGGTTCATACGAGCAGTACTTC. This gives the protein CASSSFDRDRGSYEQYF.

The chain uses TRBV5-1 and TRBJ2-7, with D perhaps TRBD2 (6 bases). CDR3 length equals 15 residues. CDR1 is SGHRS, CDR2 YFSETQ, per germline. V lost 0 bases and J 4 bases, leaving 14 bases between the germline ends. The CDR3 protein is CASSLGGGTGYEQYF. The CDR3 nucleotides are TGCGCCAGCAGCTTGGGTGGCGGGACCGGGTACGAGCAGTACTTC.

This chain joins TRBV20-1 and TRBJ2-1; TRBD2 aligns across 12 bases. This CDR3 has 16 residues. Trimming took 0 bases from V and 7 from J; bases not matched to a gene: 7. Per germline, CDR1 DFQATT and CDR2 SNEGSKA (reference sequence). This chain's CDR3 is CSARETSGGLGNEQFF. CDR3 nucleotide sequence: TGCAGTGCTAGAGAGACTAGCGGGGGCCTGGGGAATGAGCAGTTCTTC.

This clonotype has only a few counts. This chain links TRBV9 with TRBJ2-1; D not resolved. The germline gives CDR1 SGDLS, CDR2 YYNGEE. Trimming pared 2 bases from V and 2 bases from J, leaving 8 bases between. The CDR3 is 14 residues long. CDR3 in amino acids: CASSVSVTYNEQFF. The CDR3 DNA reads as TGTGCCAGCAGCGTGAGCGTTACCTACAATGAGCAGTTCTTC.

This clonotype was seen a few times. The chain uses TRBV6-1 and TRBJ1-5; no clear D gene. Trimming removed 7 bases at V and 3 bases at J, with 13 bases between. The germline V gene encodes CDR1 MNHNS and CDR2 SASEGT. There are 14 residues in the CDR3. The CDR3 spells CASTGGGHNQPQHF. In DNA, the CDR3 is TGTGCCAGCACCGGCGGAGGGCACAATCAGCCCCAGCATTTT.

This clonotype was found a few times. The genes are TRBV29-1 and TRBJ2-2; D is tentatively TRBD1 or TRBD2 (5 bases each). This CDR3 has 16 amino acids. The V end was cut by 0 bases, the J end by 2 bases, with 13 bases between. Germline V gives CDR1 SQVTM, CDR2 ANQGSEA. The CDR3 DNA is TGCAGCGTTGAAGATTGGGGGAAGCCAAACACCGGGGAGCTGTTTTTT. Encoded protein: CSVEDWGKPNTGELFF.

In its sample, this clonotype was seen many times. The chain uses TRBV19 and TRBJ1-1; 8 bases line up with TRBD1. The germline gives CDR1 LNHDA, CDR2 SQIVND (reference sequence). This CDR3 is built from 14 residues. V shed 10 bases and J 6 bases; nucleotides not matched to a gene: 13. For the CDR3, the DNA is TGTGCCACTCGACAGGGGCCGCAACCACCTGAAGCTTTCTTT. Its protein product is CATRQGPQPPEAFF.

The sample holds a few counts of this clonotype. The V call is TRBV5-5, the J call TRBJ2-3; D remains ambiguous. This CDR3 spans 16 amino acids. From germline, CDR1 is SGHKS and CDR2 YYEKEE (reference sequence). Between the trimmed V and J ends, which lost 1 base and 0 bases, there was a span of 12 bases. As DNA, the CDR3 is TGTGCCAGCAGCTTGCAGTTCCTTTATAGCACAGATACGCAGTATTTT. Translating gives CASSLQFLYSTDTQYF.

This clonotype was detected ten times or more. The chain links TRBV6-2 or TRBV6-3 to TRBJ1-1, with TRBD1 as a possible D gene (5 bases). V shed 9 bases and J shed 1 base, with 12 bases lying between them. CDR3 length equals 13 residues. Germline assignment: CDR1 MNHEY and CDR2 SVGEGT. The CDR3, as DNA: TGTGCCAGTACCTGGGGGAGGAACACTGAAGCTTTCTTT. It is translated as CASTWGRNTEAFF.